This T cell receptor beta chain was identified during a study of blood T cell repertoires in COVID-19. Study at large: The origin of the acute and convalescent COVID-19 samples was the United States, Italy and Spain. PBMCs, B-cell-depleted T cells, or T cells provided the cDNA or gDNA that made up the material.

The V and J ends lost 5 bases and 6 bases, in that order; junction bases with no gene match: 4. This CDR3 is 13 amino acids long. Per the germline V gene, CDR1 is LNHDA and CDR2 is SQIVND (reference sequence). As handled by the study authors: For nucleated cells, counts were estimated from reference gene primer amplification. Produced via immunoSEQ multiplex PCR; TCRdb's table is partial and in-frame only. V and J calls plus clone size are reproduced from that table; the DNA served to infer D and trimming. The data contain under 350,000 clones, over 75% of them singletons. On this clone itself: Additional DNA sequences in this sample encode the identical CDR3.

The chain recombines TRBV19 with TRBJ1-2, with 9 positions matching TRBD1. Sequencing was done on a sample of peripheral blood. The sequence was obtained from a human donor in a cohort sampled during active COVID-19. CDR3 coding DNA: TGTGCCAGTAGTCCCGACAGGGGGAATGGCTACACCTTC. Translating gives CASSPDRGNGYTF.